A selection of T cell receptor beta chains follows, all from one sample in a study of graft-versus-host responses after intestinal transplantation. This table comes from immunoSEQ multiplex PCR, and its TCRdb copy is limited to in-frame clones, with some not included. The sample consists of tens of thousands of clones, roughly 89% of them appearing once. The specimen was PBMCs, collected 26 days after transplant. These receptors came from a human patient who received an intestinal transplant, so some T cells may come from the graft donor. Both conserved end residues are part of each CDR3. A D gene is named only where the DNA matches it firmly.

D	V	J	CDR3
TRBD2	TRBV6-4	TRBJ2-1	CASSKTGTSGYNEQFF
TRBD2	TRBV6-1	TRBJ2-3	CASSDGLAGGYSTDTQYF
TRBD1	TRBV7-6	TRBJ2-6	CASSPPRDRNNWANVLTF
TRBD2	TRBV27	TRBJ2-1	CASSFNPGLAGGAVRNEQFF
TRBD2	TRBV2	TRBJ2-7	CASSESGGPPYEQYF
-	TRBV6-5	TRBJ1-1	CASSYFPGTEAFF
-	TRBV13	TRBJ2-1	CASSLRGGGYNEQFF
TRBD1	TRBV25-1	TRBJ2-7	CASSDWGQGAYEQYF
-	TRBV6-5	TRBJ2-1	CASSYDPLPGNEQFF
-	TRBV5-1	TRBJ1-2	CASSDRGSAQRDYGYTF
TRBD1	TRBV5-1	TRBJ1-1	CASSGEGQGGAEAFF
-	TRBV5-4	TRBJ2-1	CASSILSGATSNEQFF
TRBD1	TRBV9	TRBJ1-2	CASSVDLTGGLPNGYTF
-	TRBV10-2	TRBJ1-1	CASSESGRRTEAFF
TRBD2	TRBV6-5	TRBJ2-1	CASSYGLAGVYNEQFF
-	TRBV27	TRBJ1-2	CASSLSRAGYGYTF
TRBD1	TRBV5-1	TRBJ1-1	CASSAQGDPEAFF
-	TRBV28	TRBJ2-7	CATAVGPTYEQYF
-	TRBV27	TRBJ1-1	CASSLGANTEAFF
TRBD2	TRBV28	TRBJ2-1	CASSPLRLAEDNEQFF
TRBD1	TRBV2	TRBJ2-3	CASRGSRGSTDTQYF
-	TRBV19	TRBJ2-5	CASSISEGAQETQYF
TRBD2	TRBV6-7	TRBJ2-1	CASSSLGGLAYHEQFF
-	TRBV6-5	TRBJ1-1	CASRPQAMNTEAFF
-	TRBV19	TRBJ1-3	CASSNWTVPPFGNTIYF
TRBD1	TRBV27	TRBJ2-1	CASSPTGGGRNEQFF
TRBD2	TRBV5-6	TRBJ2-7	CASSFSGGSYEQYF
TRBD2	TRBV9	TRBJ2-1	CASSVEGTRGDEQFF
TRBD2	TRBV9	TRBJ2-1	CASSVGTSGGEQFF
TRBD1	TRBV18	TRBJ1-3	CASSPVIMGQGRSGNTIYF
TRBD1	TRBV6-6	TRBJ2-3	CASSDHPTGTDTQYF
-	TRBV18	TRBJ2-1	CASSPRTDNEQFF
-	TRBV6-1	TRBJ2-3	CASSEAVEPDTQYF
TRBD1	TRBV7-8	TRBJ2-7	CASSPAGQGPYEQYF
-	TRBV6-1	TRBJ1-2	CASSARQVLARAF
-	TRBV27	TRBJ2-4	CASSLSPAKNIQYF
TRBD1	TRBV19	TRBJ1-5	CASSNRQGVGDQPQHF
TRBD1	TRBV9	TRBJ1-1	CASSETGGAGTEAFF
TRBD1	TRBV4-3	TRBJ2-5	CASSHDRAGTQYF
TRBD1	TRBV9	TRBJ1-5	CASSRRTGFNQPQHF
TRBD2	TRBV6-5	TRBJ2-5	CATTLAGGGETQYF